Shown below are 24 T cell receptor beta chains from a single sample sequenced in a study of synovial regulatory T cells in juvenile arthritis. Sequenced by immunoSEQ multiplex PCR; TCRdb stores in-frame clones only, minus some. The sample features 2,000 to 2,500 clones, with 21% in its top ten. Matched peripheral blood accompanied the synovial fluid taken from each patient with active arthritis. Sequencing used Treg cells from the synovium. The receptors were gathered from a donor aged 2-35 years with juvenile idiopathic arthritis.

In terms of frequency, this clone is medium-sized (0.01 to 0.1%). The chain recombines TRBV21-1 with TRBJ2-3; the D call from TCRdb, TRBD2, cannot be confirmed without DNA. TRBV21-1 is classified as a pseudogene. The CDR3 runs 16 residues. DNA was not recorded. The CDR3 here is CASSKRTSGGADTQYF.

Its frequency marks this clone as medium-sized. J is TRBJ2-1 and V is TRBV27; TCRdb indicates TRBD2, and absent DNA this call remains unverified. CDR1 is MNHEY and CDR2 is SMNVEV in the germline V gene (reference sequence). The CDR3 is 13 residues long. The record lacks a DNA sequence. CDR3: CASSSSPYNEQFF.

This clone registers medium-sized by frequency. The chain joins TRBV4-2 to TRBJ1-2; TCRdb calls TRBD1, which cannot be checked without DNA. The CDR3 length is 13 residues. No nucleotide data were recorded. In germline, CDR1 is LGHNA, CDR2 YNFKEQ. CDR3 region: CASRTGQNYGYTF.

This clone shows up as medium-sized by frequency. The chain recombines TRBV7-5 with TRBJ2-4; TCRdb returns TRBD1, unconfirmable since there is no DNA. TRBV7-5 represents a pseudogene. The CDR3 is 16 residues long. Only the protein sequence is given. This CDR3 reads CARSPPLDRGKNIQYF.

By frequency, this clone registers medium-sized (0.01 to 0.1%). The chain employs TRBV29-1 and TRBJ1-2; as DNA is missing, the TRBD1 call by TCRdb cannot be tested. The CDR3 spans 12 residues. The protein alone is recorded here. Germline V lookup: CDR1 SQVTM, CDR2 ANQGSEA. The CDR3 reads CSVFSRIYGYTF.

Judged by frequency, this clone is medium-sized. The V call is TRBV30, the J call TRBJ2-7; the TRBD1 assignment by TCRdb is unverifiable without DNA. The CDR3 totals 13 residues. The DNA sequence is not available. Germline V gives CDR1 GTSNPN, CDR2 SVGIG (reference sequence). CDR3 in amino acids: CAWSNRGTYEQYF.

According to its frequency, this clone is medium-sized. The chain recombines TRBV10-1 with TRBJ1-2; the TRBD1 assignment by TCRdb is unverifiable without DNA. The germline V gene has CDR1 WNHNN and CDR2 SYGVQD (reference sequence). The CDR3 has 18 residues. The DNA is unrecorded. The CDR3 sequence: CASRDARGDRGLNYGYTF.

This clone shows up as medium-sized by frequency. This chain joins TRBV29-1 and TRBJ2-2; TCRdb gives TRBD1 as the D gene, but with no DNA this cannot be confirmed. The CDR3 has 12 amino acids. No DNA appears here. Germline V CDR1 and CDR2: SQVTM, ANQGSEA. CDR3: CSVAQGAGELFF.

Measured by frequency, this clone is medium-sized. The V call is TRBV2, the J call TRBJ1-2; TCRdb's assignment of TRBD1 cannot be checked, as there is no DNA. This CDR3 comprises 15 residues. The coding DNA is unavailable. From germline, CDR1 is SNHLY and CDR2 FYNNEI. This chain's CDR3 is CASSEMRGGAGGYTF. Full variable domain (remainder filled in from reference TRBV2 and TRBJ1-2): EPEVTQTPSHQVTQMGQEVILRCVPISNHLYFYWYRQILGQKVEFLVSFYNNEISEKSEIFDDQFSVERPDGSNFTLKIRSTKLEDSAMYFCASSEMRGGAGGYTFGSGTRLTVV.

This clone is classed as medium-sized by frequency. The rearrangement joins TRBV4-1 to TRBJ1-6; there is no DNA to check the TCRdb D call of TRBD1. CDR1 is MGHRA, CDR2 YSYEKL, per germline. The length of the CDR3 is 16 residues. No DNA has been recorded. This CDR3 reads CASQTSRQAYNSPLHF.

Considering frequency, this clone is medium-sized. CDR3 amino acids: CASSPRHSPSYGYTF. This chain joins TRBV11-3 and TRBJ1-2. The CDR3 loop spans 15 amino acids. DNA is not on record. The germline CDR1 and CDR2 sequences are SGHNT and YENEEA.

This clone is identified as medium-sized from frequency. The chain is built from TRBV27 and TRBJ1-1. CDR3 length equals 15 residues. No nucleotide data were recorded. Germline V gene data show CDR1 as MNHEY and CDR2 as SMNVEV (reference sequence). CDR3 sequence reads: CASTPYGGMSTEAFF.

By frequency, this clone registers large. V is TRBV11-2 and J is TRBJ2-3. Germline loops: CDR1 SGHAT, CDR2 FQNNGV. The CDR3 contains 12 residues. DNA is not recorded here. CDR3 sequence reads: CASSSYLDTQYF.

Considering frequency, this clone is medium-sized (0.01 to 0.1%). This chain connects TRBV18 to TRBJ2-2; TCRdb selects TRBD2, and the lack of DNA leaves this call unchecked. This CDR3 is 14 amino acids long. No DNA is listed. The germline V gene has CDR1 KGHSH and CDR2 LQKENI. CDR3 sequence reads: CASSPWTSPGELFF.

This clone is deemed medium-sized (0.01 to 0.1%) by its frequency. The chain couples TRBV15 to TRBJ2-3; TCRdb's D call, TRBD2, is unchecked because there is no DNA. CDR1 LNHNV and CDR2 YYDKDF come from the germline V gene (reference sequence). The CDR3 is made up of 16 amino acids. DNA for this receptor is not on file. CDR3 protein: CATSRDPGLNTDTQYF.

By frequency, this clone registers medium-sized. The chain uses TRBV25-1 and TRBJ2-5; TCRdb indicates TRBD1, and absent DNA this call remains unverified. The CDR3 consists of 11 residues. No DNA sequence was recorded. In germline, CDR1 is MGHDK, CDR2 SYGVNS. CDR3 protein: CASRDRQTQYF.

By frequency, this clone is medium-sized. The chain links TRBV13 to TRBJ1-2; without DNA, the TCRdb call of TRBD1 cannot be checked. This CDR3 comprises 15 residues. The coding DNA is unavailable. CDR1 and CDR2 from the germline V gene are PRHDT and FYEKMQ (reference sequence). The CDR3 spells CASSLTSDKNYGYTF.

By frequency, this clone is medium-sized (0.01 to 0.1%). The rearrangement joins TRBV6-6 to TRBJ1-1; there is no DNA to check the TCRdb D call of TRBD1. The CDR3 has 14 amino acids. No DNA has been recorded. The germline V gene encodes CDR1 MNHNY and CDR2 SVGAGI (reference sequence). CDR3 sequence reads: CASRNNRQATEAFF.

Considering frequency, this clone is medium-sized (0.01 to 0.1%). The J gene is TRBJ2-5, the V gene TRBV6-1. The germline gives CDR1 MNHNS, CDR2 SASEGT. The CDR3 runs 14 residues. A DNA sequence was not provided. CDR3 in amino acids: CASTRGNRGETQYF.

Frequency places this clone as medium-sized. The chain employs TRBV7-9 and TRBJ2-1; lacking DNA, the TRBD2 call made by TCRdb goes unchecked. CDR1 is SEHNR, CDR2 FQNEAQ, per germline (reference sequence). This CDR3 is built from 13 residues. The nucleotide record is missing. The CDR3 here is CASSLMLAGLLFF.

This clone is deemed medium-sized by its frequency. This rearrangement joins TRBV7-2 to TRBJ2-2; checking the TCRdb D call of TRBD2 is not possible without DNA. Germline CDR1 reads SGHTA; CDR2 reads FQGNSA. The CDR3 contains 15 residues. No DNA is listed. The CDR3 sequence: CASSLGGGDTGELFF.

By frequency, this clone registers medium-sized. The J gene is TRBJ2-7, the V gene TRBV6-5; TCRdb's D call, TRBD1, is unchecked because there is no DNA. Germline V lookup: CDR1 MNHEY, CDR2 SVGAGI. This CDR3 contains 13 residues. DNA was not recorded. The CDR3: CASSALQGSEQYF.

Measured by frequency, this clone is medium-sized (0.01 to 0.1%). The V and J genes are TRBV7-8 and TRBJ2-7; lacking DNA, the TRBD2 call made by TCRdb goes unchecked. The CDR3 covers 17 residues. DNA was not recorded. Germline CDR1 and CDR2: SGHVS and FQNEAQ. The CDR3 protein is CASSLRRRGSSSYEQYF.

Measured by frequency, this clone is medium-sized. The rearrangement links TRBV28 to TRBJ2-1; TCRdb returns TRBD2, unconfirmable since there is no DNA. The CDR3 extends over 15 amino acids. Only the protein is on record. Germline values: CDR1 MDHEN, CDR2 SYDVKM. CDR3: CASSTRGLAGLEQFF. The full variable domain, completed using reference TRBV28 and TRBJ2-1, is DVKVTQSSRYLVKRTGEKVFLECVQDMDHENMFWYRQDPGLGLRLIYFSYDVKMKEKGDIPEGYSVSREKKERFSLILESASTNQTSMYLCASSTRGLAGLEQFFGPGTRLTVL.